The 29 T cell receptor beta chains below all came from one sample that was sequenced in a study of CD8 T cells in Susac syndrome. Reverse transcription used roughly 0.45 to 1 ug RNA and random hexamers. TCRdb independently ran MiXCR on the immunoSEQ multiplex PCR reads; one entry per CDR3 protein. Of under 200,000 distinct CDR3 sequences in the sample, around 94% were seen once. The source material was CD4+ T cells from PBMCs. All receptors derive from a human donor in good health.

The chain has TRBV20-1 and TRBJ1-1, with D uncertain. Trimming left V 4 bases short and J 1 base short, with 10 bases between. The CDR3 totals 13 residues. Germline CDR1 and CDR2: DFQATT and SNEGSKA (reference sequence). The CDR3 here is CSAIPQENTEAFF. The CDR3 coding sequence is TGCAGTGCTATTCCCCAGGAGAACACTGAAGCTTTCTTT.

The V and J genes are TRBV20-1 and TRBJ2-5; 9 positions agree with TRBD2. The V gene's germline CDR1 is DFQATT and CDR2 SNEGSKA (reference sequence). With 3 bases clipped from V and 5 bases from J, the junction kept 7 bases outside the gene matches. This CDR3 has 14 amino acids. CDR3 DNA sequence: TGCAGTGCTAGTCCTAGCGGGGTACGGGAGACCCAGTACTTC. Its translation is CSASPSGVRETQYF.

The chain combines TRBV12-3 or TRBV12-4 with TRBJ2-5; 15 bases are shared with TRBD2. The CDR3 is 15 amino acids. V was pared by 7 bases and J by 5 bases, with 5 bases of the junction left unmatched. CDR3 nucleotide sequence: TGTGCCAGCACTCTGGGACTAGCGGGGGGTGAGACCCAGTACTTC. Its translation: CASTLGLAGGETQYF.

This chain links TRBV12-3 or TRBV12-4 with TRBJ2-7; either TRBD1 or TRBD2 may fit D (5 bases each). The CDR3 contains 14 residues. V lost 6 bases to trimming and J lost 2 bases, with 14 bases between them. CDR3 in amino acids: CASSPGPNAYEQYF. CDR3 sequence (DNA): TGTGCCAGCAGCCCGGGACCCAATGCCTACGAGCAGTACTTC.

The CDR3 loop reads CASSPTGTGANVLTF. The CDR3 DNA sequence: TGCGCCAGCAGCCCGACAGGGACTGGGGCCAACGTCCTGACTTTC. The genes are TRBV5-1 and TRBJ2-6, with 7 bases identical to TRBD1. The J segment lost 2 bases and the V segment lost 4 bases, leaving 3 bases of the junction unmatched. The CDR3 runs 15 residues. From germline, CDR1 is SGHRS and CDR2 YFSETQ.

The chain recombines TRBV20-1 with TRBJ2-1, with 10 bases aligning to TRBD2. Unmatched junction bases numbered 6, after V lost 0 bases and J lost 4 bases. The germline V gene has CDR1 DFQATT and CDR2 SNEGSKA (reference sequence). The CDR3 is 16 residues long. The CDR3 loop reads CSARDQRGGRYNEQFF. CDR3 in DNA: TGCAGTGCTAGAGACCAGCGGGGGGGCCGGTACAATGAGCAGTTCTTC.

The gene calls are TRBV27 and TRBJ1-2; 8 nucleotides match TRBD1. V dropped 9 bases and J dropped 6; count of bases not matched to a gene: 15. The germline V gene has CDR1 MNHEY and CDR2 SMNVEV (reference sequence). The CDR3 extends over 15 amino acids. CDR3 sequence reads: CASLSGSRQGNGYTF. The CDR3 nucleotides read TGTGCCAGTCTATCCGGATCCAGACAGGGGAATGGCTACACCTTC.

V usage is TRBV5-1 and J usage is TRBJ2-7; D possibly matches TRBD1 or TRBD2 (6 bases each). V was trimmed by 0 bases and J by 5 bases, leaving 12 bases between them. There are 14 residues in the CDR3. Germline V gene sequence: CDR1 SGHRS, CDR2 YFSETQ. The CDR3: CASSLEPGADEQYF. The DNA for the CDR3 is TGCGCCAGCAGCTTGGAACCGGGGGCAGACGAGCAGTACTTC.

V and J are TRBV29-1 and TRBJ1-5; tentatively, D is TRBD1 (5 bases). Germline CDR1 SQVTM, CDR2 ANQGSEA. Trimming shortened V by 7 bases and J by 2 bases, and 12 bases separated the two germline ends. The CDR3 covers 13 residues. The CDR3 region is CSASGGGNQPQHF. The DNA of the CDR3 is TGCAGCGCCTCGGGGGGTGGCAATCAGCCCCAGCATTTT.

V is TRBV20-1 and J is TRBJ1-5; 8 bases are a match to TRBD1. This CDR3 region has 14 residues. J was trimmed by 3 bases and V by 0 bases; bases with no gene match: 1. Germline loops: CDR1 DFQATT, CDR2 SNEGSKA (reference sequence). As DNA, the CDR3 is TGCAGTGCTAGAGAGGACAGGGACAATCAGCCCCAGCATTTT. Protein product: CSAREDRDNQPQHF.

The rearrangement uses TRBV29-1 and TRBJ1-2; D ambiguous. The CDR3 runs to 11 residues. Germline CDR1 reads SQVTM; CDR2 reads ANQGSEA. V dropped 3 bases and J dropped 7 bases, with 9 bases sitting between them. CDR3 sequence (DNA): TGCAGCGTTGAGGTTTTGGGTGGCTACACCTTC. It is translated as CSVEVLGGYTF.

This chain links TRBV6-2 or TRBV6-3 with TRBJ2-1; 7 positions agree with TRBD2. The CDR3 extends over 14 amino acids. In germline, CDR1 is MNHEY, CDR2 SVGEGT. J gave up 2 bases and V 7 bases, and 5 bases lay outside the gene matches. The CDR3 region is CASTSSGAYNEQFF. The CDR3 DNA sequence: TGTGCCAGCACGAGCAGCGGGGCCTACAATGAGCAGTTCTTC.

The chain uses TRBV6-5 and TRBJ1-5; maybe TRBD1 (6 bases). Germline assignment: CDR1 MNHEY and CDR2 SVGAGI. V lost 2 bases and J lost 7, with 9 bases in between. The length of the CDR3 is 13 residues. The CDR3 spells CASSYRGDQPQHF. The CDR3 coding sequence is TGTGCCAGCAGTTACAGGGGGGACCAGCCCCAGCATTTT.

The gene calls are TRBV20-1 and TRBJ2-1, with 7 nucleotides matching TRBD1. The junction had 5 bases not matched to a gene; V was cut back by 3 bases and J by 3 bases. Germline values: CDR1 DFQATT, CDR2 SNEGSKA (reference sequence). The CDR3 extends over 14 amino acids. The CDR3 is CSARPGGYYNEQFF. CDR3 coding DNA: TGCAGTGCTAGGCCAGGGGGTTACTACAATGAGCAGTTCTTC.

This clonotype showed up just a few times. The V call is TRBV6-2 or TRBV6-3, the J call TRBJ2-1, with D possibly matching TRBD2 (7 bases). V was cut by 6 bases and J by 7 bases, with 25 bases left in between. Germline CDR1 and CDR2: MNHEY and SVGEGT. The CDR3 has 17 amino acids. The chain's CDR3 is CASSPRLAGDSGNEQFF. CDR3 in DNA: TGTGCCAGCAGCCCCCGACTAGCAGGGGACTCGGGGAATGAGCAGTTCTTC.

The chain recombines TRBV5-1 with TRBJ2-1; 12 bases line up with TRBD1. With V trimmed by 4 bases and J by 9 bases, 8 bases remained unmatched. The CDR3 totals 15 residues. Germline lookup yields CDR1 SGHRS and CDR2 YFSETQ. The CDR3: CASSVGQGAGSEQFF. CDR3 DNA: TGCGCCAGCAGCGTGGGACAGGGGGCAGGCAGTGAGCAGTTCTTC.

J is TRBJ1-4 and V is TRBV3-1; D unclear. Germline CDR1 is LGHDT and CDR2 is YNNKEL (reference sequence). V lost 1 base and J lost 0, with 12 bases in between. The CDR3 has 17 residues. The CDR3 reads CASSQATSRATNEKLFF. The CDR3 nucleotides read TGTGCCAGCAGCCAAGCAACCTCGAGAGCAACTAATGAAAAACTGTTTTTT.

The chain couples TRBV20-1 to TRBJ1-6, with a possible D match to TRBD1 (6 bases). Trimming shortened V by 1 base and J by 10 bases, and 11 bases separated the two germline ends. There are 13 residues in the CDR3. The germline V gene encodes CDR1 DFQATT and CDR2 SNEGSKA (reference sequence). CDR3 in amino acids: CSARVQDSSPLHF. The CDR3 DNA reads as TGCAGTGCTAGAGTCCAGGACAGCTCACCCCTCCACTTT.

The chain uses TRBV4-3 and TRBJ1-1, with a possible D match to TRBD1 (5 bases). V gave up 0 bases and J gave up 5 bases, with 13 bases separating them. The germline V gene encodes CDR1 LGHNA and CDR2 YSLEER. The CDR3 consists of 15 residues. CDR3 nucleotide sequence: TGCGCCAGCAGCCAAGATAACTGGGGGGGAACTGAAGCTTTCTTT. Translated: CASSQDNWGGTEAFF.

The chain uses TRBV6-2 or TRBV6-3 and TRBJ2-7; 7 bases fit TRBD1. The CDR3 loop spans 15 amino acids. V trimming: 2 bases; J trimming: 7 bases; junction bases outside the gene matches: 11. Germline CDR1 is MNHEY and CDR2 is SVGEGT. The CDR3 spells CASSYDAGGVMEQYF. Written as DNA, the CDR3 is TGTGCCAGCAGTTACGACGCAGGGGGAGTGATGGAGCAGTACTTC.

J is TRBJ2-6 and V is TRBV7-9; weak D call: TRBD2 (5 bases). Trimming removed 3 bases at V and 2 bases at J, with 14 bases between. The length of the CDR3 is 17 residues. CDR1 and CDR2 (germline): SEHNR, FQNEAQ (reference sequence). In nucleotides, the CDR3 is TGTGCCAGCAGCTTCGCTCGGGGAATCCCTGGGGCCAACGTCCTGACTTTC. Its protein is CASSFARGIPGANVLTF. The complete variable domain, with remaining parts taken from reference TRBV7-9 and TRBJ2-6, reads DTGVSQNPRHKITKRGQNVTFRCDPISEHNRLYWYRQTLGQGPEFLTYFQNEAQLEKSRLLSDRFSAERPKGSFSTLEIQRTEQGDSAMYLCASSFARGIPGANVLTFGAGSRLTVL.

The chain is built from TRBV20-1 and TRBJ1-5, with 9 bases aligning to TRBD1. CDR3 length: 14 amino acids. Germline V gene sequence: CDR1 DFQATT, CDR2 SNEGSKA (reference sequence). The V segment lost 5 bases and the J segment 5 bases; nucleotides outside the gene matches: 7. The CDR3 is CSAPGTGSDQPQHF. In DNA, the CDR3 is TGCAGTGCTCCCGGGACAGGGTCAGATCAGCCCCAGCATTTT.

This clonotype appeared a single time. The rearrangement uses TRBV12-3 or TRBV12-4 and TRBJ2-3, with D hard to call. V lost 11 bases and J 14 bases, leaving 11 bases between the germline ends. The length of the CDR3 is 8 residues. In nucleotides, the CDR3 is TGTGCCTCAAACCCTAGGTATTTT. Its translation is CASNPRYF.

The chain has TRBV4-3 and TRBJ2-3; 7 bases align to TRBD2. The CDR3 is made up of 15 amino acids. CDR1 is LGHNA and CDR2 is YSLEER in the germline V gene. J was trimmed by 4 bases and V by 0 bases; bases with no gene match: 4. The CDR3 nucleotides read TGCGCCAGCAGCCAAGAAGCGGGGATCGCAGATACGCAGTATTTT. Its protein product is CASSQEAGIADTQYF.

V usage is TRBV12-3 or TRBV12-4 and J usage is TRBJ2-4; D is undetermined. Trimming stripped 6 bases from V and 0 bases from J, with 12 bases between. The CDR3 extends over 15 amino acids. CDR3 protein: CASSTGPTAKNIQYF. DNA of the CDR3: TGTGCCAGCAGCACCGGGCCCACAGCCAAAAACATTCAGTACTTC.

The chain has TRBV7-3 and TRBJ2-7; 8 bases match TRBD2. Germline V CDR1 and CDR2: SGHTA, FQGTGA. CDR3 size: 14 residues. After removal of 2 bases from V and 7 bases from J, the junction contained 7 bases not matched to a gene. The CDR3 nucleotides are TGTGCCAGCAGCTTATCCTCGCGCGGGGGGGAGCAGTACTTC. Its protein product is CASSLSSRGGEQYF.

V usage is TRBV7-9 and J usage is TRBJ2-1; TRBD2 matches 13 bases. There are 14 residues in the CDR3. Per the germline V gene, CDR1 is SEHNR and CDR2 is FQNEAQ (reference sequence). The V and J ends lost 5 bases and 7 bases, in that order; junction bases with no gene match: 2. The CDR3 nucleotides are TGTGCCAGCAGCCCGACTAGCGGGAGGAATGAGCAGTTCTTC. It translates to CASSPTSGRNEQFF.

The genes are TRBV29-1 and TRBJ2-1, with 9 bases matching TRBD1. V trimming: 7 bases; J trimming: 5 bases; junction bases outside the gene matches: 9. CDR3 length equals 14 residues. Germline-derived CDR1 and CDR2 are SQVTM and ANQGSEA. Written as DNA, the CDR3 is TGCAGCGGCACAGGGGGCGCGTCAGACAATGAGCAGTTCTTC. This encodes CSGTGGASDNEQFF.

The rearrangement links TRBV24-1 to TRBJ2-1; D perhaps matches TRBD2 (6 bases). CDR1 is KGHDR, CDR2 SFDVKD, per germline. The ends were cut back, 3 bases at V and 0 bases at J, with 11 bases in the middle. The CDR3 runs 16 residues. Here the CDR3 DNA reads TGTGCCACCAGTGATCCGGACGGGAGCTCCTACAATGAGCAGTTCTTC. Translating gives CATSDPDGSSYNEQFF.